A selection of T cell receptor beta chains follows, all from one sample in a study of blood T cell repertoires in COVID-19. Repertoires were generated with immunoSEQ multiplex PCR, while TCRdb's copy carries only in-frame clones and drops some. The sample consists of 150,000 to 200,000 clones, about 88% of them appearing once. Sequences were obtained from peripheral blood. Receptors were obtained from a man between 18 and 35 years old with acute or convalescent COVID-19. The CDR3 runs from the conserved cysteine through the conserved F or W. A D gene is named only where the DNA matches it firmly. Size tells how often a clone was seen (once, few, many) or the class of an expanded clone, and some rows leave it out.

v_call	cdr3_length	j_call	clone_size	d_call	cdr3_nt	cdr3_aa
TRBV9	16	TRBJ1-2	.	.	TGTGCCAGCAGCGTAGGACCTGGGGGGTCGAACTATGGCTACACCTTC	CASSVGPGGSNYGYTF
TRBV14	14	TRBJ1-2	.	.	TGTGCCAGCAGCCAAGATCGTGGGGCTACTGGCTACACCTTC	CASSQDRGATGYTF
TRBV7-2	16	TRBJ2-3	.	TRBD2	TGTGCCAGCAGCTCCAGACTAGCGGGGGCGGCAGATACGCAGTATTTT	CASSSRLAGAADTQYF
TRBV7-8	17	TRBJ2-5	.	.	TGTGCCAGCAGCATCCACTTCGTTAGGCAGGGCGAAGAGACCCAGTACTTC	CASSIHFVRQGEETQYF
TRBV7-8	13	TRBJ2-7	.	TRBD1	TGTGCCAGCAGCCCTGACAGGGGTTACGAGCAGTACTTC	CASSPDRGYEQYF
TRBV11-2	13	TRBJ1-1	.	TRBD1	TGTGCCAGCAGATATACAGGGGGGACTGAAGCTTTCTTT	CASRYTGGTEAFF
TRBV11-2	16	TRBJ2-1	.	.	TGTGCCAGCAGCTTAGAAAGGCAGGGCTCCTACAATGAGCAGTTCTTC	CASSLERQGSYNEQFF
TRBV29-1	14	TRBJ1-6	.	.	TGCAGCGTTTACACAGTAGGGGAAGGTTCACCCCTCCACTTT	CSVYTVGEGSPLHF
TRBV5-1	16	TRBJ1-1	.	TRBD1	TGCGCCAGCAGCCGGACCCCGACAGGGCCGAACACTGAAGCTTTCTTT	CASSRTPTGPNTEAFF
TRBV7-2	15	TRBJ1-6	.	.	TGTGCCAGCAGCTCCCGACAGTTTGGCGGTTCACCCCTCCACTTT	CASSSRQFGGSPLHF
TRBV18	12	TRBJ1-3	few	TRBD1	TGTGCCAGCTCAGAACAGGGGAACACCATATATTTT	CASSEQGNTIYF
TRBV12-3/TRBV12-4	12	TRBJ1-2	.	.	TGTGCCAGCAGACCAGGGCGTGGTGGCTACACCTTC	CASRPGRGGYTF
TRBV7-8	15	TRBJ2-3	.	TRBD2	TGTGCCAGCAGCTACGCTAGCGGGGGGGGAGATACGCAGTATTTT	CASSYASGGGDTQYF
TRBV6-4	14	TRBJ2-1	many	.	TGTGCCAGCAGTGAAGGGGGGGGCTACAATGAGCAGTTCTTC	CASSEGGGYNEQFF
TRBV5-1	16	TRBJ2-1	.	TRBD2	TGCGCCAGCAGCTTGGTGCTAGCGGGGGGTGGCAATGAGCAGTTCTTC	CASSLVLAGGGNEQFF
TRBV7-3	13	TRBJ1-5	.	.	TGTGCCAGCAGCCCAGGGGCCAATCAGCCCCAGCATTTT	CASSPGANQPQHF
TRBV19	15	TRBJ1-1	.	.	TGTGCCAGTAGTATTGACAGAAGGGAGAACACTGAAGCTTTCTTT	CASSIDRRENTEAFF
TRBV2	16	TRBJ2-7	.	.	TGTGCCAGCAGTGAACGGGTGGGCAGGGCGGCCTACGAGCAGTACTTC	CASSERVGRAAYEQYF
TRBV24-1	16	TRBJ2-5	.	TRBD1	TGTGCCACCAGTGATCCGGGACAGGTTATTCAAGAGACCCAGTACTTC	CATSDPGQVIQETQYF
TRBV5-5	15	TRBJ1-2	few	TRBD1	TGTGCCAGCAGCTCCGGGACAGGGGCCCCCTATGGCTACACCTTC	CASSSGTGAPYGYTF
TRBV5-1	16	TRBJ1-6	.	.	TGCGCCAGCAGCTTGGAGGGGAATGCCTATAATTCACCCCTCCACTTT	CASSLEGNAYNSPLHF
TRBV6-5	14	TRBJ1-2	.	.	TGTGCCAGCAGTCCCTTCAGGGGCGCCGGGGGCTACACCTTC	CASSPFRGAGGYTF
TRBV25-1	17	TRBJ2-6	once	TRBD1	TGTGCCAGCAGTGCGGGACAGGGTTTGTCTGGGGCCAACGTCCTGACTTTC	CASSAGQGLSGANVLTF
TRBV7-7	14	TRBJ2-7	.	.	TGTGCCAGCAGCTTAGGCCTCGGGGTTGGCGAGCAGTACTTC	CASSLGLGVGEQYF
TRBV7-2	13	TRBJ2-7	.	TRBD2	TGTGCCAGCACCTCGGGACTAGCGAACGAGCAGTACTTC	CASTSGLANEQYF